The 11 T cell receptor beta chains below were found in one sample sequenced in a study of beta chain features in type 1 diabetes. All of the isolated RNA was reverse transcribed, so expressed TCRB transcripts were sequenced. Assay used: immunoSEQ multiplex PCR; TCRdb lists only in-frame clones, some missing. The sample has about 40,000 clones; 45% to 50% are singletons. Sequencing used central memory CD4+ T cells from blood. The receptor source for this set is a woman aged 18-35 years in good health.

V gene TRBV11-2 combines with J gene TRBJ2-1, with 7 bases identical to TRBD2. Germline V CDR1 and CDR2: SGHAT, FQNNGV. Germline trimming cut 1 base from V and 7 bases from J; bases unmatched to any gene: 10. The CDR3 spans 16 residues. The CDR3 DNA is TGTGCCAGCAGCTTAGGGAGAGGCGGGAGAGCAAATGAGCAGTTCTTC. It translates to CASSLGRGGRANEQFF.

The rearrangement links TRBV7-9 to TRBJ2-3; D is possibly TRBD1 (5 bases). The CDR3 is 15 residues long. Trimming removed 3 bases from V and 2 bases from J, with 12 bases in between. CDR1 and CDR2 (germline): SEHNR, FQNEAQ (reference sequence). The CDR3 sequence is CASSFGQGDTDTQYF. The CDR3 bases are TGTGCCAGCAGCTTTGGGCAGGGTGACACAGATACGCAGTATTTT.

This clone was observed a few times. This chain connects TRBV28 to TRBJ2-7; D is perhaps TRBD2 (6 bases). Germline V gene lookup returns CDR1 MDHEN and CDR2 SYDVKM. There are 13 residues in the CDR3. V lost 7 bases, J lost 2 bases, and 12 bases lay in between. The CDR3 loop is CASTSGEAYEQYF. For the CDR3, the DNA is TGTGCCAGCACCTCGGGGGAAGCCTACGAGCAGTACTTC.

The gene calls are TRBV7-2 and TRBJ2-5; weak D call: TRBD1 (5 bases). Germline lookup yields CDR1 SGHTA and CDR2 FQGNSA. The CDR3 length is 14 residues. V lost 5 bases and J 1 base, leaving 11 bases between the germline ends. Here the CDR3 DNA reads TGTGCCAGCAGCCCTCCAGGGCCCCAAGAGACCCAGTACTTC. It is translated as CASSPPGPQETQYF.

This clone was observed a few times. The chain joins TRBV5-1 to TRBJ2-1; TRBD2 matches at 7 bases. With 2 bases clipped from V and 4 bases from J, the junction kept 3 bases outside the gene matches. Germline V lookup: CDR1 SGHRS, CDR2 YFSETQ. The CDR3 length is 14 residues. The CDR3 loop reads CASSFGGGYNEQFF. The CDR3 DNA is TGCGCCAGCAGCTTCGGCGGGGGTTACAATGAGCAGTTCTTC.

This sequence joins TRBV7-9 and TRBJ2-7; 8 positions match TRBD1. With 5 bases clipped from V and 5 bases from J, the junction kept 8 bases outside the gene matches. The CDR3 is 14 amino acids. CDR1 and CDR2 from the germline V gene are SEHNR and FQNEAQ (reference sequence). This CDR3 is CASSTGQGAHEQYF. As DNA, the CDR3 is TGTGCCAGCAGCACCGGACAGGGCGCCCACGAGCAGTACTTC.

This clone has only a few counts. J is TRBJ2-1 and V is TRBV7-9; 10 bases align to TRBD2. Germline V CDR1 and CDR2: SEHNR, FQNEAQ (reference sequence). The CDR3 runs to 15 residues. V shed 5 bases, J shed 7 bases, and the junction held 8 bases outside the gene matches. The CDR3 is CASSLSGGARNEQFF. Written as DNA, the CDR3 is TGTGCCAGCAGCCTCAGCGGGGGGGCCCGAAATGAGCAGTTCTTC.

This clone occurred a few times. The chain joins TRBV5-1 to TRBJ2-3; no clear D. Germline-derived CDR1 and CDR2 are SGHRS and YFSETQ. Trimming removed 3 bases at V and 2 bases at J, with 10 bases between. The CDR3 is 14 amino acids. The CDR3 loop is CASSSVSVTDTQYF. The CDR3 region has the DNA TGCGCCAGCAGCTCTGTCAGTGTCACAGATACGCAGTATTTT. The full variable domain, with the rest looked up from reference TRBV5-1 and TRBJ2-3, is KAGVTQTPRYLIKTRGQQVTLSCSPISGHRSVSWYQQTPGQGLQFLFEYFSETQRNKGNFPGRFSGRQFSNSRSEMNVSTLELGDSALYLCASSSVSVTDTQYFGPGTRLTVL.

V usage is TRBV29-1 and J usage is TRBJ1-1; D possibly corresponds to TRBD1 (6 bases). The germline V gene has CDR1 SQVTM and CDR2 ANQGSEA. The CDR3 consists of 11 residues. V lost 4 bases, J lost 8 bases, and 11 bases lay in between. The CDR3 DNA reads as TGCAGCGTTGTTGGGGGGGCAGAAGCTTTCTTT. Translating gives CSVVGGAEAFF.

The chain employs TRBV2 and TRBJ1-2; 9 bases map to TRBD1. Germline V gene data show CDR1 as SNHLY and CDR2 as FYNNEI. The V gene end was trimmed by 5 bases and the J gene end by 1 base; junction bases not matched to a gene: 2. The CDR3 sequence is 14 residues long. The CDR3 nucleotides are TGTGCCAGCAGTCCGGGACAGGGTAACTATGGCTACACCTTC. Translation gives CASSPGQGNYGYTF.

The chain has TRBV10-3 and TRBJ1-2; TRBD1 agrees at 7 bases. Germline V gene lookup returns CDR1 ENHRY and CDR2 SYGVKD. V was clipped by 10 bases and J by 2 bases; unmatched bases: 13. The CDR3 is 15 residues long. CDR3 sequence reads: CASSGTDRSNYGYTF. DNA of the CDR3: TGTGCCAGCAGCGGGACAGATCGCTCAAACTATGGCTACACCTTC.